Sequencing of this T cell receptor beta chain was carried out in a study of T cell changes during pregnancy in multiple sclerosis. Between the trimmed V and J ends, which lost 2 bases and 7 bases, there was a span of 9 bases. CDR1 and CDR2 from the germline V gene are WNHNN and SYGVQD (reference sequence). The CDR3 is 12 amino acids. TCRdb's copy holds only in-frame clones and misses some; the assay was immunoSEQ multiplex PCR. The data show some 97,000 clones, 94% seen once. The V call is TRBV10-1, the J call TRBJ2-7; weak D call: TRBD1 (6 bases). The receptor's source is a female donor with multiple sclerosis, enrolled in a pregnancy study. Material: peripheral blood, obtained before pregnancy. The CDR3 spells CASSEADSEQYF. In DNA, the CDR3 is TGCGCCAGCAGTGAGGCGGACAGTGAGCAGTACTTC.